These 5 T cell receptor beta chains share one sample of origin, sequenced in a study of T cells in Graves' hyperthyroidism and ophthalmopathy. Amplification of TCR beta CDR3 regions was performed using RNA transcripts as template. The HTBI set primed first-round TCR CDR3 RT-PCR. TCRdb passed the multiplex PCR reads through MiXCR, listing each CDR3 protein once. The sample contains more than 300,000 distinct CDR3 sequences, about 15% of which appear only once. The sequenced material came from blood. Receptor source: a woman aged 25 to 39 with Graves' hyperthyroidism.

Only a few counts were recorded for this clonotype. J is TRBJ2-3 and V is TRBV20-1; D may be TRBD1 or TRBD2 (5 bases each). CDR1 is DFQATT, CDR2 SNEGSKA, per germline (reference sequence). CDR3 length: 15 residues. V was pared by 4 bases and J by 2 bases, with 16 bases between. CDR3 region: CSAMLGERFTDTQYF. For the CDR3, the DNA is TGCAGTGCTATGTTGGGGGAGCGGTTCACAGATACGCAGTATTTT.

This chain joins TRBV29-1 and TRBJ2-7, with TRBD2 as a possible D gene (5 bases). Trimming took off 0 bases at V and 0 bases at J, with 6 bases between the two ends. Germline CDR1 SQVTM, CDR2 ANQGSEA. CDR3 length: 13 amino acids. CDR3 nucleotide sequence: TGCAGCGTTGAAGAAGGACTCTCCTACGAGCAGTACTTC. Its translation: CSVEEGLSYEQYF.

This clonotype was detected a few times. This sequence joins TRBV25-1 and TRBJ2-7; the D gene is possibly TRBD1 (6 bases). Germline V gene sequence: CDR1 MGHDK, CDR2 SYGVNS. Trimming stripped 6 bases from V and 2 bases from J, with 11 bases between. The CDR3 has 13 amino acids. The CDR3 is CASRGDKTYEQYF. CDR3 DNA sequence: TGTGCCAGCAGGGGGGACAAGACCTACGAGCAGTACTTC.

The chain is built from TRBV10-2 and TRBJ1-5; D remains ambiguous. The CDR3 contains 13 residues. V dropped 7 bases and J dropped 4 bases, with 11 bases sitting between them. Germline assignment: CDR1 WSHSY and CDR2 SAAADI. In DNA form, the CDR3 reads TGCGCCAGCACCGAACAGCGGAATCAGCCCCAGCATTTT. Translation gives CASTEQRNQPQHF.

The CDR3 spells CASSENRDQPQHF. The CDR3 DNA follows: TGTGCCAGCAGCGAAAACAGGGACCAGCCCCAGCATTTT. The rearrangement uses TRBV7-9 and TRBJ1-5; maybe TRBD1 (6 bases). CDR1 is SEHNR and CDR2 is FQNEAQ in the germline V gene (reference sequence). V shed 5 bases and J shed 7 bases, with 12 bases lying between them. The CDR3 is 13 amino acids.